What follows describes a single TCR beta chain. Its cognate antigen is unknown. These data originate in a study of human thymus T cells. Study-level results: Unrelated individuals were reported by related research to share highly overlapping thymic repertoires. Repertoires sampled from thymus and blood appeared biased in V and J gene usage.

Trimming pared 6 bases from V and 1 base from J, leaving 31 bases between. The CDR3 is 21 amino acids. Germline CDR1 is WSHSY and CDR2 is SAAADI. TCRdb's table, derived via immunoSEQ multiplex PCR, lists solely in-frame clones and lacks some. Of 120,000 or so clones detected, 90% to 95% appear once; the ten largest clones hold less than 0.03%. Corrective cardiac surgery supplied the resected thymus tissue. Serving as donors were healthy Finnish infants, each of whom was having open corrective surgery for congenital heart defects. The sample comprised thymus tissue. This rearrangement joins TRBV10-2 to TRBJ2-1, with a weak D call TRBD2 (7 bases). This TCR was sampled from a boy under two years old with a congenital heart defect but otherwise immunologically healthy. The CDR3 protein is CASSARGGFTTTKPSYNEQFF. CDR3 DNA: TGCGCCAGCAGCGCTAGGGGGGGGTTTACCACCACCAAACCATCCTACAATGAGCAGTTCTTC.